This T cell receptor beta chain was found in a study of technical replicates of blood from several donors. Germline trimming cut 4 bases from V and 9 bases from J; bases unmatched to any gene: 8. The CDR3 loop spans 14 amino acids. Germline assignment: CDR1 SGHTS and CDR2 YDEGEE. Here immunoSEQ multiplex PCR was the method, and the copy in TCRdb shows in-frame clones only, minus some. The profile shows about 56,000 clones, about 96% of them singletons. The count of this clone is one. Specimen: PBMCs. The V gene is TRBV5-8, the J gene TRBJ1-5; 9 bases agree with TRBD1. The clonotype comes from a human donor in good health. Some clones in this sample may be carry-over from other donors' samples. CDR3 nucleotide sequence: TGTGCCAGCAGCCTGGACAGGGGCTTTGGGCCCCAGCATTTT. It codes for CASSLDRGFGPQHF.